This T cell receptor (beta chain) was sequenced during a study of PD-L1 blockade in urothelial cancer. Study-level information: The analyses of blood took place 3 weeks (second dose) and 6 weeks after treatment start.

Repertoires were generated with immunoSEQ multiplex PCR, while TCRdb's copy carries only in-frame clones and drops some. The sample consists of 80,000 to 95,000 clones, 75% to 90% of them appearing once. Study findings and constraints: A below-median TCR clonality in blood before treatment predicted better survival. Tumor-linked clones in blood grew more by 3 weeks in durable-benefit patients.

About this clone: As yet, its antigen is unknown.

CDR1 SNHLY and CDR2 FYNNEI come from the germline V gene. The CDR3 length is 15 residues. V lost 5 bases to trimming and J lost 1 base, with 11 bases between them. Time point described: peripheral blood 6 weeks after treatment start. This sequence originates from an older man with urothelial cancer. The chain carries TRBV2 and TRBJ2-2; the D gene is possibly TRBD1 (7 bases). The sample consisted of PBMCs, taken around atezolizumab (anti-PD-L1) treatment. CDR3 DNA sequence: TGTGCCAGCAGTTTCCAGGGGGGGAACACCGGGGAGCTGTTTTTT. Residues: CASSFQGGNTGELFF.